What follows is one T cell receptor (beta chain) and its context. This CDR3 comprises 14 residues. V lost 5 bases and J lost 6; bases outside the gene matches: 6. The germline V gene has CDR1 SEHNR and CDR2 FQNEAQ (reference sequence). The data originate from a study of blood T cell repertoires in COVID-19. Generated by immunoSEQ multiplex PCR, the TCRdb table keeps only in-frame clones and is missing some. The sample yields a few hundred thousand clones, around 86% seen once. Sequenced material: peripheral blood. This clonotype was obtained from a man over 45 with active or convalescent COVID-19. This chain joins TRBV7-9 and TRBJ2-3; TRBD2 agrees at 9 bases. The CDR3 nucleotides are TGTGCCAGCAGCCCTAGCGGGGCGGCGGATACGCAGTATTTT. Its protein product is CASSPSGAADTQYF.